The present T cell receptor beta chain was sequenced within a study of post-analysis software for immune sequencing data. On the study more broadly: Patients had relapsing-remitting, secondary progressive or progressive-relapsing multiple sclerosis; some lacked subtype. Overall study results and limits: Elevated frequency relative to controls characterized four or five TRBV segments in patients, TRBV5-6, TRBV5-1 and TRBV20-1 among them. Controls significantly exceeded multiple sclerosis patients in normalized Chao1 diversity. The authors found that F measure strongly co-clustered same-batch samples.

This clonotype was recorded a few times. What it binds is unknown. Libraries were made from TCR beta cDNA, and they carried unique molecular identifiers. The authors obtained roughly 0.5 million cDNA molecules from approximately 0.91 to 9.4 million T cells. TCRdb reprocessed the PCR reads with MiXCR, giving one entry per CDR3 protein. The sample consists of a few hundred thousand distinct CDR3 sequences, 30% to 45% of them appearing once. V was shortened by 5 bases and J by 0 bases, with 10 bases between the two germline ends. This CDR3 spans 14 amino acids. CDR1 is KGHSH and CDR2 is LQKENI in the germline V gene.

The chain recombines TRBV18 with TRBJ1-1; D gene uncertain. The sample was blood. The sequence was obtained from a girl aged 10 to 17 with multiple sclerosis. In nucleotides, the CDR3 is TGTGCCAGCTCATCGTCCGGGCTGAACACTGAAGCTTTCTTT. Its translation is CASSSSGLNTEAFF.